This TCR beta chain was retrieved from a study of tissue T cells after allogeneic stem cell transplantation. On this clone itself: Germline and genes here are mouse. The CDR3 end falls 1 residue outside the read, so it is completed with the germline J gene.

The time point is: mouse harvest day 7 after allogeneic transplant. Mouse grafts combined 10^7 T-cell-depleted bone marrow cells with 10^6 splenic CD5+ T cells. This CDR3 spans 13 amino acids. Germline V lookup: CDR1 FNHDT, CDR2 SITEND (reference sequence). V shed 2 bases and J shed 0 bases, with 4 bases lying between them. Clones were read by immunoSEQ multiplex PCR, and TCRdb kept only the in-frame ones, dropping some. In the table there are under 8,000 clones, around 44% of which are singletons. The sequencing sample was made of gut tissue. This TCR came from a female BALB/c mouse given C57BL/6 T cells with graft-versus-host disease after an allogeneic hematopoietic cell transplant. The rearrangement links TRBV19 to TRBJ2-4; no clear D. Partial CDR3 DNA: TGTGCCAGCAGTATCACTAGTCAAAACACCTTGTAC. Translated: CASSITSQNTLY. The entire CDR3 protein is CASSITSQNTLYF.